Each of the 18 T cell receptor beta chains below was sequenced from the same sample in a study of T cells in localized non-small cell lung cancer. TCRdb keeps only in-frame clones here, not all; method: immunoSEQ multiplex PCR. Of tens of thousands of clones listed, around 83% are singletons. The source was PBMCs, collected before any cancer treatment. The receptor source for this set is a man aged 35 to 69 with stage II lung adenocarcinoma.

Regarding this clone: Other DNA sequences in the sample encode the same CDR3. This chain connects TRBV30 to TRBJ1-5, with D tentatively TRBD1 (5 bases). V was shortened by 0 bases and J by 2 bases, with 5 bases between the two germline ends. The CDR3 totals 13 residues. CDR1 and CDR2 (germline): GTSNPN, SVGIG (reference sequence). As DNA, the CDR3 is TGTGCCTGGAGTGTACAGGGCAATCAGCCCCAGCATTTT. It yields the protein CAWSVQGNQPQHF.

The V gene is TRBV11-3, the J gene TRBJ1-1; D not certain. This CDR3 comprises 14 residues. CDR1 and CDR2 from the germline V gene are SGHNT and YENEEA. V dropped 2 bases and J dropped 3 bases, with 10 bases sitting between them. Here the CDR3 reads CASSLRGLDTEAFF. The CDR3 DNA is TGTGCCAGCAGCTTAAGAGGTTTGGACACTGAAGCTTTCTTT.

The chain couples TRBV7-3 to TRBJ2-1; D is ambiguous. Germline lookup yields CDR1 SGHTA and CDR2 FQGTGA. Trimming stripped 2 bases from V and 4 bases from J, with 6 bases between. The CDR3 is 13 amino acids. DNA for the CDR3: TGTGCCAGCAGCTTACAGGTGTACAATGAGCAGTTCTTC. Its protein product is CASSLQVYNEQFF.

As concerns this clone: Other nucleotide sequences in the sample specify the same CDR3. The chain joins TRBV5-6 to TRBJ2-5, with D unresolved. Germline loops: CDR1 SGHDT, CDR2 YYEEEE. The V end lost 2 bases, the J end lost 4 bases, and 3 bases lay between the germline ends. This CDR3 comprises 11 residues. The CDR3 DNA is TGTGCCAGCAGCTTAGTAGAGACCCAGTACTTC. Its translation: CASSLVETQYF.

J is TRBJ2-3 and V is TRBV9; D unresolved. CDR3 size: 14 residues. Trimming took 4 bases from V and 0 from J, leaving 9 bases between them. From germline, CDR1 is SGDLS and CDR2 YYNGEE. The CDR3 loop is CASSPQPSTDTQYF. DNA for the CDR3: TGTGCCAGCAGCCCCCAACCTAGCACAGATACGCAGTATTTT. Combining the CDR3 with reference TRBV9 and TRBJ2-3 gives the whole variable domain DSGVTQTPKHLITATGQRVTLRCSPRSGDLSVYWYQQSLDQGLQFLIQYYNGEERAKGNILERFSAQQFPDLHSELNLSSLELGDSALYFCASSPQPSTDTQYFGPGTRLTVL.

The V and J genes are TRBV7-6 and TRBJ1-4; D may be TRBD1 (6 bases). The CDR3 loop spans 19 amino acids. V dropped 1 base and J dropped 4 bases, with 22 bases sitting between them. CDR1 is SGHVS and CDR2 is FNYEAQ in the germline V gene. The CDR3 protein is CASSLERLVRGEGNEKLFF. CDR3 nucleotide sequence: TGTGCCAGCAGCTTAGAGAGGCTGGTCAGGGGTGAGGGTAATGAAAAACTGTTTTTT. The complete variable domain, with remaining parts taken from reference TRBV7-6 and TRBJ1-4, reads GAGVSQSPRYKVTKRGQDVALRCDPISGHVSLYWYRQALGQGPEFLTYFNYEAQQDKSGLPNDRFSAERPEGSISTLTIQRTEQRDSAMYRCASSLERLVRGEGNEKLFFGSGTQLSVL.

V usage is TRBV6-1 and J usage is TRBJ1-2; TRBD1 matches 9 bases. Germline V CDR1 and CDR2: MNHNS, SASEGT. With V trimmed by 6 bases and J by 10 bases, 9 bases remained unmatched. The CDR3 has 13 amino acids. This CDR3 is CASSLDRGAYYTF. For the CDR3, the DNA is TGTGCCAGCAGCCTTGACAGGGGGGCCTACTACACCTTC.

The chain joins TRBV5-6 to TRBJ1-2, with 7 bases that match TRBD1. The germline gives CDR1 SGHDT, CDR2 YYEEEE. The trim removed 5 bases at V and 6 bases at J, leaving 7 bases unmatched. The CDR3 covers 13 residues. In DNA form, the CDR3 reads TGTGCCAGCAGACCGACAGGGCTGGATGGCTACACCTTC. This encodes CASRPTGLDGYTF. Full variable domain (missing parts from reference TRBV5-6 and TRBJ1-2): DAGVTQSPTHLIKTRGQQVTLRCSPKSGHDTVSWYQQALGQGPQFIFQYYEEEERQRGNFPDRFSGHQFPNYSSELNVNALLLGDSALYLCASRPTGLDGYTFGSGTRLTVV.

The chain combines TRBV6-1 with TRBJ2-7; 8 bases are a match to TRBD1. This CDR3 contains 15 residues. Germline V CDR1 and CDR2: MNHNS, SASEGT. V dropped 3 bases and J dropped 2; count of bases not matched to a gene: 6. The CDR3 sequence is CASSDPGQATYEQYV. CDR3 sequence (DNA): TGTGCCAGCAGTGATCCGGGACAGGCAACCTACGAGCAGTACGTC.

V is TRBV2 and J is TRBJ2-1, with D perhaps TRBD2 (5 bases). Germline CDR1 is SNHLY and CDR2 is FYNNEI. The CDR3 length is 14 residues. Trimming pared 5 bases from V and 4 bases from J, leaving 12 bases between. CDR3 residues: CASSPSGLYNEQFF. The CDR3 nucleotides read TGTGCCAGCAGTCCCAGCGGCCTTTACAATGAGCAGTTCTTC.

This clone was recorded only once. The chain combines TRBV7-8 with TRBJ1-2; 8 bases map to TRBD1. With V trimmed by 4 bases and J by 7 bases, 8 bases remained unmatched. CDR3 length: 14 amino acids. In germline, CDR1 is SGHVS, CDR2 FQNEAQ. CDR3 in DNA: TGTGCCAGCAGCTACCGGACAGGGTTATCTGGCTACACCTTC. It is translated as CASSYRTGLSGYTF.

This clone came up once. The chain combines TRBV19 with TRBJ1-4; 9 positions match TRBD1. CDR1 LNHDA and CDR2 SQIVND come from the germline V gene (reference sequence). The CDR3 loop spans 14 amino acids. V shed 8 bases, J shed 7 bases, and the junction held 8 bases outside the gene matches. The DNA for the CDR3 is TGTGCCAGTGCTACAGGGGGCGCGAGTGAAAAACTGTTTTTT. Its protein product is CASATGGASEKLFF.

The chain uses TRBV7-9 and TRBJ1-2; unclear D gene. Germline V gene data show CDR1 as SEHNR and CDR2 as FQNEAQ (reference sequence). V was shortened by 1 base and J by 3 bases, with 9 bases between the two germline ends. The CDR3 extends over 14 amino acids. The CDR3 bases are TGTGCCAGCAGCTTAGGTTCCAGTCACTATGGCTACACCTTC. Its translation is CASSLGSSHYGYTF.

This clone has only one observation. The rearrangement links TRBV19 to TRBJ2-7, with TRBD1 matching 10 bases. The length of the CDR3 is 18 residues. The J segment lost 3 bases and the V segment lost 3 bases, leaving 14 bases of the junction unmatched. The germline gives CDR1 LNHDA, CDR2 SQIVND (reference sequence). CDR3 nucleotides: TGTGCCAGTAGTATGGGCTTTATTACCGGGACAGGGGTCTACGAGCAGTACGTC. Amino acid sequence: CASSMGFITGTGVYEQYV.

This rearrangement joins TRBV5-1 to TRBJ2-2, with TRBD2 matching 7 bases. Trimming took 2 bases from V and 6 from J; bases not matched to a gene: 7. Germline lookup yields CDR1 SGHRS and CDR2 YFSETQ. This CDR3 contains 15 residues. The CDR3 region is CASSLVSGEAGELFF. Here the CDR3 DNA reads TGCGCCAGCAGCTTAGTGAGCGGGGAGGCCGGGGAGCTGTTTTTT.

V and J are TRBV5-5 and TRBJ1-6; 8 positions match TRBD1. The ends lost 4 bases at V and 8 bases at J; junction bases unmatched: 8. Looked up from germline, CDR1 is SGHKS and CDR2 is YYEKEE (reference sequence). The CDR3 is 15 residues long. CDR3 nucleotides: TGTGCCAGCAGCCATTATGACAGGGGCGATTCACCCCTCCACTTT. Protein: CASSHYDRGDSPLHF. Full variable domain (rest looked up from reference TRBV5-5 and TRBJ1-6): DAGVTQSPTHLIKTRGQQVTLRCSPISGHKSVSWYQQVLGQGPQFIFQYYEKEERGRGNFPDRFSARQFPNYSSELNVNALLLGDSALYLCASSHYDRGDSPLHFGNGTRLTVT.

V gene TRBV30 combines with J gene TRBJ2-4, with D possibly being TRBD1 (5 bases). The CDR3 runs 15 residues. Germline CDR1 and CDR2: GTSNPN and SVGIG (reference sequence). V shed 1 base and J shed 0 bases, with 10 bases lying between them. CDR3 protein: CAWSADTLAKNIQYF. CDR3 sequence (DNA): TGTGCCTGGAGTGCGGACACCCTAGCCAAAAACATTCAGTACTTC.

J is TRBJ2-5 and V is TRBV5-1; 9 positions agree with TRBD1. The V gene end was trimmed by 4 bases and the J gene end by 2 bases; junction bases not matched to a gene: 3. The germline V gene has CDR1 SGHRS and CDR2 YFSETQ. This CDR3 is built from 14 residues. As DNA, the CDR3 is TGCGCCAGCAGCCCTGGGACAGGGCAAGAGACCCAGTACTTC. Its translation is CASSPGTGQETQYF.